A single sample gave rise to the 26 T cell receptor beta chains below, sequenced in a study of T cell responses to AZD1222 COVID-19 vaccine. Libraries were prepared by immunoSEQ multiplex PCR; TCRdb keeps only in-frame clonotypes and omits some of them. The sample holds 90,000 to 120,000 clones, approximately 86% seen once. The sequencing here drew on peripheral blood, taken on day 0 of AZD1222 vaccination. Receptors originate from an adult in good health.

V is TRBV11-2 and J is TRBJ2-5, with D possibly TRBD1 on 6 matching bases. CDR1 is SGHAT, CDR2 FQNNGV, per germline. This CDR3 spans 15 amino acids. V gave up 1 base and J gave up 0 bases, with 9 bases separating them. This CDR3 is CASSLGGPDQETQYF. CDR3 nucleotide sequence: TGTGCCAGCAGCTTAGGGGGGCCGGACCAAGAGACCCAGTACTTC. The variable domain in full, completed from reference TRBV11-2 and TRBJ2-5, reads EAGVAQSPRYKIIEKRQSVAFWCNPISGHATLYWYQQILGQGPKLLIQFQNNGVVDDSQLPKDRFSAERLKGVDSTLKIQPAKLEDSAVYLCASSLGGPDQETQYFGPGTRLLVL.

This clone was detected only once. The chain is built from TRBV19 and TRBJ1-1; D is unclear. Germline V gives CDR1 LNHDA, CDR2 SQIVND (reference sequence). CDR3 length equals 14 residues. Trimming cost V 4 bases and J 0 bases, with 9 bases left between them. CDR3 loop: CASSTGVLNTEAFF. CDR3 coding DNA: TGTGCCAGTAGTACTGGTGTCTTGAACACTGAAGCTTTCTTT.

The V call is TRBV29-1, the J call TRBJ2-7; perhaps D is TRBD1 or TRBD2 (5 bases each). CDR3 length: 13 residues. Germline CDR1 SQVTM, CDR2 ANQGSEA. The V gene lost 2 bases and the J gene lost 5 bases, with 13 bases spanning the gap. The CDR3 reads CSVENAGRDEQYF. For the CDR3, the DNA is TGCAGCGTTGAAAACGCAGGGCGGGACGAGCAGTACTTC.

This rearrangement joins TRBV11-2 to TRBJ2-1, with a weak D call TRBD1 (5 bases). The V gene lost 1 base and the J gene lost 1 base, with 11 bases spanning the gap. This CDR3 is 16 amino acids long. Germline V gene sequence: CDR1 SGHAT, CDR2 FQNNGV. The CDR3 is CASSLGSRDSYNEQFF. The CDR3 DNA reads as TGTGCCAGCAGCTTAGGGAGCAGGGATTCCTACAATGAGCAGTTCTTC. The whole variable domain, filled in from reference TRBV11-2 and TRBJ2-1, reads EAGVAQSPRYKIIEKRQSVAFWCNPISGHATLYWYQQILGQGPKLLIQFQNNGVVDDSQLPKDRFSAERLKGVDSTLKIQPAKLEDSAVYLCASSLGSRDSYNEQFFGPGTRLTVL.

The rearrangement joins TRBV15 to TRBJ1-5, with TRBD1 matching 10 bases. V lost 6 bases to trimming and J lost 7 bases; unmatched junction nucleotides: 9. CDR1 is LNHNV and CDR2 is YYDKDF in the germline V gene (reference sequence). The CDR3 is made up of 15 amino acids. The DNA of the CDR3 is TGTGCCACCAGGCCCCACGGGACAGGGGCCCAGCCCCAGCATTTT. Protein sequence: CATRPHGTGAQPQHF. Filled out from reference TRBV15 and TRBJ1-5, the complete variable domain reads DAMVIQNPRYQVTQFGKPVTLSCSQTLNHNVMYWYQQKSSQAPKLLFHYYDKDFNNEADTPDNFQSRRPNTSFCFLDIRSPGLGDTAMYLCATRPHGTGAQPQHFGDGTRLSIL.

The rearrangement uses TRBV5-6 and TRBJ1-2, with D possibly TRBD1 on 5 matching bases. This CDR3 is 15 amino acids long. Germline V gene lookup returns CDR1 SGHDT and CDR2 YYEEEE. V was pared by 6 bases and J by 3 bases, with 18 bases between. CDR3 DNA: TGTGCCAGCACCGCTTCCCCCGGGACCGACTATGGCTACACCTTC. Protein: CASTASPGTDYGYTF.

CDR3 protein: CATTRRNTGELFF. The CDR3 DNA follows: TGTGCCACCACCCGGAGGAACACCGGGGAGCTGTTTTTT. The chain recombines TRBV15 with TRBJ2-2; D ambiguous. Germline V gene lookup returns CDR1 LNHNV and CDR2 YYDKDF (reference sequence). This CDR3 region has 13 residues. V dropped 7 bases and J dropped 1 base, with 7 bases sitting between them.

This clone was found once. The rearrangement links TRBV28 to TRBJ1-2; no clear D gene. Trimming cost V 8 bases and J 3 bases, with 13 bases left between them. The V gene's germline CDR1 is MDHEN and CDR2 SYDVKM. This CDR3 contains 13 residues. DNA of the CDR3: TGTGCCAGCCTATATGGCAGGTACTATGGCTACACCTTC. It encodes CASLYGRYYGYTF.

The V call is TRBV3-1 (or the pseudogene TRBV3-2), the J call TRBJ2-5; a weak D match, TRBD1 (6 bases). CDR1 is LGHDT, CDR2 YNNKEL, per germline (reference sequence). The CDR3 is made up of 15 amino acids. V lost 1 base and J lost 5, with 14 bases in between. This CDR3 is CASSQVMGARETQYF. In nucleotides, the CDR3 is TGTGCCAGCAGCCAAGTTATGGGGGCGCGGGAGACCCAGTACTTC.

The rearrangement joins TRBV12-5 to TRBJ2-5, with D perhaps TRBD1 or TRBD2 (5 bases each). Germline V CDR1 and CDR2: LGHNT, FRNRAP. CDR3 length: 15 residues. Deletions cut 4 bases from V and 2 bases from J, with 14 bases between. The DNA of the CDR3 is TGTGCTAGTGGTTCCGGGGCAGCCCCACAAGAGACCCAGTACTTC. This sequence encodes CASGSGAAPQETQYF.

V usage is TRBV29-1 and J usage is TRBJ2-7; tentative D call: TRBD1 (6 bases). Germline CDR1 is SQVTM and CDR2 is ANQGSEA. Trimming removed 3 bases from V and 4 bases from J, with 10 bases in between. The CDR3 is 12 amino acids. The CDR3 loop is CSVETDRYEQYF. CDR3 nucleotide sequence: TGCAGCGTTGAGACAGACAGGTACGAGCAGTACTTC.

The chain carries TRBV3-1 (or the pseudogene TRBV3-2) and TRBJ1-2; unclear D gene. V gave up 2 bases and J gave up 3 bases, with 13 bases separating them. The germline V gene has CDR1 LGHDT and CDR2 YNNKEL (reference sequence). The CDR3 has 15 residues. CDR3 bases: TGTGCCAGCAGCCAAATGATCGGGCCCCACTATGGCTACACCTTC. It yields the protein CASSQMIGPHYGYTF.

V is TRBV28 and J is TRBJ2-1, with D unclear. Trimming shortened V by 7 bases and J by 0 bases, and 16 bases separated the two germline ends. The CDR3 is made up of 16 amino acids. The germline gives CDR1 MDHEN, CDR2 SYDVKM. The CDR3 DNA follows: TGTGCCAGCACCCCTCCAACGCAGGTCTCCTACAATGAGCAGTTCTTC. This gives the protein CASTPPTQVSYNEQFF.

CDR3 nucleotide sequence: TGCGCCAGCAGCTCACCGGGATCCTTGACGGATGAGCAGTTCTTC. It is translated as CASSSPGSLTDEQFF. The chain carries TRBV5-1 and TRBJ2-1, with D perhaps TRBD2 (5 bases). Trimming pared 3 bases from V and 8 bases from J, leaving 18 bases between. This CDR3 contains 15 residues. Germline CDR1 is SGHRS and CDR2 is YFSETQ.

The V call is TRBV28, the J call TRBJ1-5, with 9 positions matching TRBD1. The CDR3 runs to 16 residues. V lost 5 bases to trimming and J lost 3 bases; unmatched junction nucleotides: 8. Germline V gives CDR1 MDHEN, CDR2 SYDVKM. CDR3 coding DNA: TGTGCCAGCAGTCTCAACCGGGACAGGGTCAATCAGCCCCAGCATTTT. Its protein is CASSLNRDRVNQPQHF. Drawing the rest from reference TRBV28 and TRBJ1-5, the complete variable domain is DVKVTQSSRYLVKRTGEKVFLECVQDMDHENMFWYRQDPGLGLRLIYFSYDVKMKEKGDIPEGYSVSREKKERFSLILESASTNQTSMYLCASSLNRDRVNQPQHFGDGTRLSIL.

The chain employs TRBV19 and TRBJ1-6, with D possibly TRBD1 on 5 matching bases. CDR3 length equals 15 residues. The germline V and J ends were trimmed by 6 bases and 10 bases, with 19 bases remaining between them. Germline values: CDR1 LNHDA, CDR2 SQIVND (reference sequence). The CDR3 region has the DNA TGTGCCAGTAGGAAGGGGATGGAGTATAGATCACCCCTCCACTTT. It codes for CASRKGMEYRSPLHF.

The genes are TRBV4-2 and TRBJ1-1; a possible D gene is TRBD1 (6 bases). The V and J ends lost 3 bases and 5 bases respectively, with 19 bases between them. The CDR3 sequence is 16 residues long. Per the germline V gene, CDR1 is LGHNA and CDR2 is YNFKEQ. CDR3 in amino acids: CASSQGTQGKGTEAFF. The CDR3 nucleotides read TGTGCCAGCAGCCAGGGAACTCAGGGGAAGGGTACTGAAGCTTTCTTT.

The chain couples TRBV28 to TRBJ1-5; TRBD1 matches 8 bases. This CDR3 spans 14 amino acids. The V gene's germline CDR1 is MDHEN and CDR2 SYDVKM. Trimming cost V 7 bases and J 7 bases; bases outside gene matches: 9. DNA for the CDR3: TGTGCCAGCAACCCCCAGGGGGCGCGACAGCCCCAGCATTTT. This sequence encodes CASNPQGARQPQHF.

This chain links TRBV5-8 with TRBJ1-3; D gene ambiguous. In germline, CDR1 is SGHTS, CDR2 YDEGEE. This CDR3 is 16 amino acids long. The ends were cut back, 3 bases at V and 1 base at J, with 14 bases in the middle. Written as DNA, the CDR3 is TGTGCCAGCAGCTCGGGTAGAGTCGGTTCTGGAAACACCATATATTTT. It encodes CASSSGRVGSGNTIYF.

As concerns this clone: Within the sample, other DNA sequences also encode this same CDR3. The chain is built from TRBV2 and TRBJ1-3; unclear D gene. The CDR3 runs to 12 residues. Germline assignment: CDR1 SNHLY and CDR2 FYNNEI. Trimming pared 1 base from V and 3 bases from J, leaving 1 base between. The CDR3 is CASSEGGNTIYF. CDR3 sequence (DNA): TGTGCCAGCAGTGAAGGTGGAAACACCATATATTTT.

The V gene is TRBV19, the J gene TRBJ1-1; the match to TRBD1 covers 7 bases. This CDR3 is 13 amino acids long. V was pared by 7 bases and J by 1 base, with 3 bases of the junction left unmatched. Per the germline V gene, CDR1 is LNHDA and CDR2 is SQIVND (reference sequence). CDR3 sequence (DNA): TGTGCCAGTAAGGGACAGAGGAACACTGAAGCTTTCTTT. The encoded protein is CASKGQRNTEAFF.

This clone was recorded once. The DNA for the CDR3 is TGTGCCAGCAGTTCGGACAACCCAGGGGCCAAAAACATTCAGTACTTC. Amino acids: CASSSDNPGAKNIQYF. The rearrangement uses TRBV28 and TRBJ2-4; possibly TRBD1 for D (5 bases). The germline V and J ends were trimmed by 4 bases and 1 base, with 14 bases remaining between them. From germline, CDR1 is MDHEN and CDR2 SYDVKM. There are 16 residues in the CDR3.

CDR3 in DNA: TGTGCCAGCAGCCCGTCCCGGGACAGGGGGCGAGTCGGGGAGCTGTTTTTT. Protein product: CASSPSRDRGRVGELFF. V is TRBV5-8 and J is TRBJ2-2; TRBD1 agrees at 12 bases. This CDR3 has 17 amino acids. Germline V gives CDR1 SGHTS, CDR2 YDEGEE. Trimming cost V 4 bases and J 7 bases; bases outside gene matches: 11.

The chain carries TRBV7-9 and TRBJ2-1, with 12 nucleotides matching TRBD2. Germline values: CDR1 SEHNR, CDR2 FQNEAQ (reference sequence). This CDR3 contains 17 residues. With V trimmed by 2 bases and J by 8 bases, 10 bases remained unmatched. CDR3: CASSLRLAGGSAYEQFF. CDR3 DNA sequence: TGTGCCAGCAGCTTAAGGCTAGCGGGGGGGTCTGCCTATGAGCAGTTCTTC.

The rearrangement joins TRBV6-5 to TRBJ1-2, with D hard to call. Trimming cost V 7 bases and J 1 base, with 13 bases left between them. Germline loops: CDR1 MNHEY, CDR2 SVGAGI. The CDR3 runs 14 residues. The CDR3 loop is CASKADNLNYGYTF. CDR3 DNA: TGTGCCAGCAAAGCAGACAATCTTAACTATGGCTACACCTTC.

Notes on this clone: The sample holds other DNA sequences that translate to the same CDR3. V gene TRBV5-1 combines with J gene TRBJ2-7, with 8 positions matching TRBD2. This CDR3 contains 20 residues. Germline values: CDR1 SGHRS, CDR2 YFSETQ. Trimming took 4 bases from V and 4 from J; bases not matched to a gene: 25. CDR3 sequence (DNA): TGCGCCAGCAGCGGGGGATATTTCGGGGGGGGCCTTAGAGGTGTGTACGAGCAGTACTTC. It translates to CASSGGYFGGGLRGVYEQYF.